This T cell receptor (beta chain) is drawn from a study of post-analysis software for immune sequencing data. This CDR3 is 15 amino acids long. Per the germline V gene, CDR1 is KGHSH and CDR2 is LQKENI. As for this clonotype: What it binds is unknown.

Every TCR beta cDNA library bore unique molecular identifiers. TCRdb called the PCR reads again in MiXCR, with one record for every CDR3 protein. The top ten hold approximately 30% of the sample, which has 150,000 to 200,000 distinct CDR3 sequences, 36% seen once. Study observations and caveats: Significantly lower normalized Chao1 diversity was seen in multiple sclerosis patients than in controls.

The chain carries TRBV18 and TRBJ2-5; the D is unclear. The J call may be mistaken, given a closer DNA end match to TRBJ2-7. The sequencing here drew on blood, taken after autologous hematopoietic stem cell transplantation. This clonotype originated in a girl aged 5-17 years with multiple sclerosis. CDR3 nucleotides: TGTGCCAGCTCACCGACACAAAATGGCACCAGCGAGCAGTACTTC. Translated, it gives CASSPTQNGTSEQYF.